This TCR beta chain was documented in a study of T cell responses to AZD1222 COVID-19 vaccine (dated by TCRdb to about 2021). Background for the entire study: TCR sequencing was performed for roughly 250 trial participants, of whom about 200 were given two doses of AZD1222 and some 26 were given two doses of MenACWY control vaccine. Trial participants were enrolled by age into 18-55, 56-69 and 70-plus year subgroups, with 148, 28 and 57 TCR-sequenced participants respectively. What the study reported, not specific to this receptor: Conclusions about previously exposed vaccinees are limited because only six or seven AZD1222 recipients were SARS-CoV-2 seropositive at baseline. Participants were mostly white British and included more females than males, and it was suggested by the authors that clonal diversity may have been underestimated. Because no day 14 peak-response samples were available, the repertoires could be characterized only after the peak T cell response. Epitopes outside the regions mutated in the B.1.351 and B.1.1.7 variants were reportedly recognized by nearly half of the unique spike-specific TCRs. A significant rise in spike-specific TCR breadth and depth was observed after two AZD1222 doses relative to day 0 and relative to MenACWY recipients. CD4 TCRs associated with the vaccine covered the entire spike protein, and the dominant responses were in regions 160-218 and 743-854. The 56-69-year group was small, and its depth increase did not reach significance, likely because of low power.

The CDR3 goes from the cysteine to the phenylalanine over 15 residues. Only the CDR3 DNA stays, 45 bases, in frame from base 1. The germline ends are 16 bases apart after V is trimmed by 8 bases and J by 2 bases. Looking up the germline V gene yields CDR1 MDHEN and CDR2 SYDVKM. In the case of this clone: It has no known antigen specificity. No base-level quality is on record; no much larger clone is a single base apart.

The sample's time point, from its label and the paper: about 28 days (+/-7) after the second vaccine dose. The treatment or condition label for this specimen denotes: meningococcal conjugate vaccine given as trial control. Vaccinee samples came from UK trials COV001 and COV002, including a single-blind randomized controlled phase 2/3 trial of AZD1222 (ChAdOx1 nCoV-19) in healthy adults. For TCRbeta chain sequencing, PBMC samples from trial participants were taken at day 0 and at day 28 after the second dose. The CDR3 regions of human TCRbeta chains were analyzed by immunosequencing. Turning to the authors' computational methods: TCRs in the repertoires were compared against a reference library of SARS-CoV-2-specific TCRs that had been generated with the MIRA antigen-specificity platform. Breadth meant the fraction of unique TCRs that were SARS-CoV-2-associated, whereas depth meant the fraction of total T cells that were SARS-CoV-2-associated. Using the MIRA data, every spike-specific TCR was mapped to the spike region that the TCR reacted to and assigned to either a CD4 or a CD8 class. Log10-transformed breadth and depth values were compared by one-way ANOVA with Sidak's multiple comparisons tests. The clones in this table, taken by TCRdb from immuneACCESS, are in-frame only. Not every clone is retained; where verified, under half of the shortfall comes from an unresolved V gene, and the cause of the rest is unknown. For V, J and clone size, that table is used; D and trimming come from the DNA. Recorded for this sample are about 75,000 clones; approximately 89% of them occurred a single time. The ten largest clones add up to about a tenth of the sample.

The source material was peripheral blood, sampled 28 days after the second dose of the MenACWY control vaccine. The sequence is built from TRBV28 and TRBJ1-3; the D gene is perhaps TRBD1, on 6 matching bases. This TCR was recovered from an adult who received the MenACWY meningococcal vaccine as a control. The encoded CDR3 is CASQGGSIAGNTIYF. The nucleotide sequence is given as TGTGCCAGCCAAGGGGGGTCCATAGCTGGAAACACCATATATTTT.